This T cell receptor (beta chain) was sequenced for a study of shared clonotypes between healthy human individuals. Study-level results: Roughly 5% of naive CD4 clonotypes were common to a handful of donors.

Clones were sequenced by immunoSEQ multiplex PCR, and TCRdb holds only the in-frame ones, with some missing. The sample carries roughly 400,000 clones, around 96% recorded once. As concerns this clone: The antigen is unknown.

CCR7-negative CD45RA+ TemRA cells were combined with CD45RO+ cells to form CD8 memory. Trimming removed 1 base from V and 2 bases from J; junction bases left unmatched: 0. CDR3 length equals 16 residues. Germline lookup yields CDR1 SGHAT and CDR2 FQNNGV. The sequenced sample was memory CD8+ T cells sorted from blood. Regarding subset: CD45RO+ cells pooled with CCR7-negative TemRA cells. The source is a man aged 30 to 45 in good health. The rearrangement uses TRBV11-2 and TRBJ2-7; 15 bases line up with TRBD2. The CDR3 DNA reads TGTGCCAGCAGCTTAGGGACTAGCGGGAGGGCCTACGAGCAGTACTTC. It codes for CASSLGTSGRAYEQYF.